These 30 T cell receptor beta chains were all obtained from the same sample, sequenced in a study of metastatic and nonmetastatic thyroid tumors. Via MiXCR, TCRdb re-called the PCR reads. The repertoire consists of about 92,000 clones, with 14% to 15% occurring once and the leading ten covering 3.6%. Each patient came to thyroid surgery without any prior treatment (of any kind). What was sequenced was blood. The receptors derive from a female donor with papillary thyroid cancer or a benign thyroid nodule (not recorded which). Some clones in this sample may be carry-over from other donors' samples.

This clone was seen a handful of times. This may arise from a read error, as a much more abundant clone is one base away. V and J are TRBV30 and TRBJ2-7; 7 bases agree with TRBD1. The CDR3 spans 12 residues. CDR1 and CDR2 (germline): GTSNPN, SVGIG (reference sequence). Losses at the gene ends were 4 bases for V and 6 bases for J; bases not matched to a gene: 6. The CDR3 region is CAWIPTGSEQYF. In DNA form, the CDR3 reads TGTGCCTGGATCCCGACAGGGTCCGAGCAGTACTTC. Looking up the rest from reference TRBV30 and TRBJ2-7 gives the full variable domain: SQTIHQWPATLVQPVGSPLSLECTVEGTSNPNLYWYRQAAGRGLQLLFYSVGIGQISSEVPQNLSASRPQDRQFILSSKKLLLSDSGFYLCAWIPTGSEQYFGPGTRLTVT.

A few counts support this clone. The chain carries TRBV28 and TRBJ1-2; D unclear. There are 14 residues in the CDR3. Germline-derived CDR1 and CDR2 are MDHEN and SYDVKM. V gave up 6 bases and J gave up 5 bases, with 16 bases separating them. CDR3 DNA: TGTGCCAGCAGCTTACGACAAGGAAGATATGGCTACACCTTC. Translating gives CASSLRQGRYGYTF.

V is TRBV7-2 and J is TRBJ2-1; D is unresolved. This CDR3 is built from 13 residues. The germline V gene has CDR1 SGHTA and CDR2 FQGNSA. Trimming stripped 0 bases from V and 10 bases from J, with 10 bases between. In DNA form, the CDR3 reads TGTGCCAGCAGCTTAGCACCGGCATTAGAGCAGTTCTTC. Translating it yields CASSLAPALEQFF. Full variable domain (rest looked up from reference TRBV7-2 and TRBJ2-1): GAGVSQSPSNKVTEKGKDVELRCDPISGHTALYWYRQSLGQGLEFLIYFQGNSAPDKSGLPSDRFSAERTGGSVSTLTIQRTQQEDSAVYLCASSLAPALEQFFGPGTRLTVL.

This clone showed up just a few times. One end of the junction is discordant with germline, which a read error may explain. The chain has TRBV6-1 and TRBJ1-2; 7 nucleotides line up with TRBD1. Germline CDR1 MNHNS, CDR2 SASEGT. CDR3 length equals 13 residues. CDR3 DNA: TGTGCCAGCAGGACAGGGAGGTCTTATGGTTACACCTTC. Its protein is CASRTGRSYGYTF.

As to this clone: A much larger clone lies one base from this, so it may be a read error. V and J are TRBV7-8 and TRBJ2-5, with 9 bases identical to TRBD2. V shed 5 bases and J 1 base; nucleotides not matched to a gene: 11. Germline V lookup: CDR1 SGHVS, CDR2 FQNEAQ. The CDR3 loop spans 17 amino acids. The CDR3: CASSPRRLAVGQETQYF. CDR3 DNA: TGTGCCAGCAGCCCCCGGAGACTAGCGGTGGGCCAAGAGACCCAGTACTTC.

Regarding this clone: A much larger clone is a single base away; this may be a read error. Other DNA variants within this sample encode the same CDR3. The V and J genes are TRBV7-6 and TRBJ2-5; D assignment may be TRBD1 or TRBD2 (7 bases each). Germline loops: CDR1 SGHVS, CDR2 FNYEAQ. V lost 3 bases to trimming and J lost 2 bases, with 16 bases between them. The CDR3 runs 16 residues. CDR3: CASSLGPGGAQETQYF. The CDR3 DNA reads TGTGCCAGCAGCTTGGGTCCAGGGGGGGCACAAGAGACCCAGTACTTC. The entire variable domain, with the rest obtained from reference TRBV7-6 and TRBJ2-5, is as follows: GAGVSQSPRYKVTKRGQDVALRCDPISGHVSLYWYRQALGQGPEFLTYFNYEAQQDKSGLPNDRFSAERPEGSISTLTIQRTEQRDSAMYRCASSLGPGGAQETQYFGPGTRLLVL.

The chain couples TRBV20-1 to TRBJ1-6, with 10 bases fitting TRBD1. Per germline, CDR1 DFQATT and CDR2 SNEGSKA (reference sequence). The CDR3 covers 16 residues. J lost 9 bases, V lost 1 base, and 9 bases had no gene match. The chain's CDR3 is CSARGTGGSEISPLHF. CDR3 in DNA: TGCAGTGCTAGAGGGACAGGGGGTTCAGAAATTTCACCCCTCCACTTT.

This clone was counted only a few times. A read error is possible here, since a much larger clone lies one base away. This specimen includes other DNA sequences encoding the same CDR3. The chain combines TRBV7-2 with TRBJ2-3; no definite D call. Per germline, CDR1 SGHTA and CDR2 FQGNSA. The CDR3 sequence is 12 residues long. The CDR3 DNA is TGTGCCAGCAGCTTTGGCACAGATACTCAGTATTTT. Translated, it gives CASSFGTDTQYF.

This clone was seen a handful of times. The chain combines TRBV6-4 with TRBJ2-2, with 8 bases identical to TRBD2. Germline CDR1 MRHNA, CDR2 SNTAGT. Unmatched junction bases numbered 7, after V lost 5 bases and J lost 2 bases. The CDR3 spans 16 residues. The CDR3: CASSILAGTNTGELFF. The CDR3 DNA is TGTGCCAGCAGTATTTTAGCGGGGACCAACACCGGGGAGCTGTTTTTT.

This clone was seen repeatedly, ten times or more. The chain joins TRBV30 to TRBJ1-1; 9 bases align to TRBD1. CDR1 GTSNPN and CDR2 SVGIG come from the germline V gene (reference sequence). CDR3 size: 11 residues. After removal of 5 bases from V and 8 bases from J, the junction contained 3 bases not matched to a gene. In nucleotides, the CDR3 is TGTGCCTGGGGGACAGGGACCGAAGCTTTCTTT. It translates to CAWGTGTEAFF.

This clone occurred many times. The chain employs TRBV9 and TRBJ2-1; D ambiguous. V lost 4 bases and J 0 bases, leaving 14 bases between the germline ends. CDR3 length: 16 amino acids. Germline V CDR1 and CDR2: SGDLS, YYNGEE. CDR3 in DNA: TGTGCCAGCAGCCTGGGAAGCTTTGGCTCCTACAATGAGCAGTTCTTC. Translated, it gives CASSLGSFGSYNEQFF.

This clone was detected many times. The sample contains more than one DNA sequence encoding this CDR3. This sequence joins TRBV7-2 and TRBJ1-2, with TRBD1 as a possible D gene (5 bases). Looked up from germline, CDR1 is SGHTA and CDR2 is FQGNSA. The germline V and J ends were trimmed by 1 base and 7 bases, with 13 bases remaining between them. CDR3 length: 14 residues. CDR3 amino acids: CASSLGGKSSGYTF. DNA of the CDR3: TGTGCCAGCAGCTTAGGGGGCAAAAGCAGTGGCTACACCTTC.

At least ten counts were recorded for this clone. A read error may explain this, as a much larger clone is one base away. The rearrangement links TRBV19 to TRBJ1-1, with D possibly TRBD1 on 5 matching bases. Germline assignment: CDR1 LNHDA and CDR2 SQIVND (reference sequence). This CDR3 has 12 amino acids. The CDR3 DNA sequence: TGTGCCAGTACATACGGGGGGACTGAAGCTTCCTTT. Protein product: CASTYGGTEASF.

Note on this clone: A much larger clone sits a single nucleotide away, making a read error possible. The chain recombines TRBV20-1 with TRBJ1-4; no reliable D call. Trimming left V 4 bases short and J 3 bases short, with 6 bases between. There are 12 residues in the CDR3. The germline V gene has CDR1 DFQATT and CDR2 SNEGSKA (reference sequence). CDR3 amino acids: CSAIGANEKLFF. CDR3 bases: TGCAGTGCTATCGGGGCTAATGAAAAACTGTTTTTT.

This clone has a count of ten or more. The chain couples TRBV6-1 to TRBJ2-2; tentatively, D is TRBD1 (6 bases). Germline lookup yields CDR1 MNHNS and CDR2 SASEGT. This CDR3 is built from 17 residues. Between the trimmed V and J ends, which lost 9 bases and 0 bases, there was a span of 20 bases. CDR3 DNA: TGTGCCAGTCGCTCTTCATCGACAGGCGCGAACACCGGGGAGCTGTTTTTT. Translated: CASRSSSTGANTGELFF.

A single count supports this clone. The chain has TRBV5-6 and TRBJ2-7, with 7 bases matching TRBD1. CDR3 length equals 15 residues. Trimming removed 4 bases from V and 5 bases from J; junction bases left unmatched: 12. Germline V gene lookup returns CDR1 SGHDT and CDR2 YYEEEE. The CDR3 region is CASSQGTAPAHEQYF. CDR3 sequence (DNA): TGTGCCAGCAGCCAAGGGACAGCTCCCGCCCACGAGCAGTACTTC.

There are many counts of this clone. This sequence joins TRBV6-1 and TRBJ2-1; D may match TRBD1 or TRBD2 (5 bases each). CDR3 size: 16 residues. V lost 5 bases and J 2 bases, leaving 16 bases between the germline ends. Per the germline V gene, CDR1 is MNHNS and CDR2 is SASEGT. The CDR3 is CASSRGEGPTYNEQFF. The CDR3 DNA follows: TGTGCCAGCAGTCGGGGAGAGGGACCAACCTACAATGAGCAGTTCTTC.

This clone was recorded at least ten times. The chain links TRBV29-1 to TRBJ2-3; D remains unclear. The CDR3 sequence is 10 residues long. V lost 4 bases to trimming and J lost 4 bases, with 3 bases between them. From germline, CDR1 is SQVTM and CDR2 ANQGSEA. CDR3 sequence reads: CSVAADTQYF. The CDR3 DNA sequence: TGCAGCGTTGCCGCAGATACGCAGTATTTT.

The chain is built from TRBV20-1 and TRBJ2-3; 11 bases map to TRBD2. V lost 3 bases to trimming and J lost 0 bases; unmatched junction nucleotides: 11. The germline V gene encodes CDR1 DFQATT and CDR2 SNEGSKA (reference sequence). This CDR3 is 18 amino acids long. In DNA, the CDR3 is TGCAGTGCTAGCCTGACTAGCGGGGAGGTCCGAAGCACAGATACGCAGTATTTT. Its protein product is CSASLTSGEVRSTDTQYF.

Many counts were recorded for this clone. The chain uses TRBV25-1 and TRBJ2-1, with D hard to call. Germline V gene data show CDR1 as MGHDK and CDR2 as SYGVNS. The CDR3 is 10 amino acids. Trimming took off 8 bases at V and 8 bases at J, with 7 bases between the two ends. CDR3 protein: CASGDYEQFF. The CDR3 coding sequence is TGTGCCAGCGGGGATTATGAGCAGTTCTTC.

This clone has only a few counts. This may stem from a read error, because a much larger clone lies one nucleotide away. The rearrangement uses TRBV11-2 and TRBJ2-1; D might be TRBD2 (5 bases). The length of the CDR3 is 18 residues. The germline V and J ends were trimmed by 5 bases and 5 bases, with 25 bases remaining between them. Germline-derived CDR1 and CDR2 are SGHAT and FQNNGV. The CDR3 protein is CASSTRPTTSRGNNEQFF. The CDR3 nucleotides are TGTGCCAGCAGCACACGACCCACTACTAGTAGAGGTAACAATGAGCAGTTCTTC.

This clone was seen ten or more times. The V call is TRBV7-2, the J call TRBJ2-7, with D perhaps assigned TRBD1 or TRBD2 (5 bases each). CDR1 is SGHTA and CDR2 is FQGNSA in the germline V gene. Trimming cost V 1 base and J 6 bases, with 10 bases left between them. The CDR3 contains 13 residues. For the CDR3, the DNA is TGTGCCAGCAGCTTAGAGTCAGGGACCGAGCAGTACTTC. As protein: CASSLESGTEQYF.

The chain is built from TRBV5-1 and TRBJ2-5, with 9 bases aligning to TRBD2. The CDR3 has 21 amino acids. V gave up 6 bases and J gave up 0 bases; unmatched junction bases: 24. The germline V gene has CDR1 SGHRS and CDR2 YFSETQ. The CDR3 loop reads CASKPPSGVTTPTQYQETQYF. The DNA for the CDR3 is TGCGCCAGCAAGCCTCCTAGCGGGGTGACCACACCCACTCAGTACCAAGAGACCCAGTACTTC.

Concerning this clone: One junction end does not reproduce the germline sequence, and a read error may be involved. This rearrangement joins TRBV9 to TRBJ2-3; D may match TRBD1 or TRBD2 (5 bases each). The CDR3 is 16 residues long. Per the germline V gene, CDR1 is SGDLS and CDR2 is YYNGEE. The chain's CDR3 is CASSLGTKPSTDTQYF. The CDR3 bases are TGTGCCAGCAGCTTAGGGACCAAGCCGAGCACAGATACACAGTATTTT. The full variable domain, rest sourced from reference TRBV9 and TRBJ2-3, is DSGVTQTPKHLITATGQRVTLRCSPRSGDLSVYWYQQSLDQGLQFLIQYYNGEERAKGNILERFSAQQFPDLHSELNLSSLELGDSALYFCASSLGTKPSTDTQYFGPGTRLTVL.

There are many counts of this clone. V usage is TRBV11-2 and J usage is TRBJ2-5; either TRBD1 or TRBD2 may supply D (5 bases each). This CDR3 is 15 amino acids long. Germline V CDR1 and CDR2: SGHAT, FQNNGV. Trimming took 4 bases from V and 0 from J, leaving 12 bases between them. The CDR3 region has the DNA TGTGCCAGCAGCTCGCTGGGGACGTACCAAGAGACCCAGTACTTC. This gives the protein CASSSLGTYQETQYF. Variable domain in full (rest from reference TRBV11-2 and TRBJ2-5): EAGVAQSPRYKIIEKRQSVAFWCNPISGHATLYWYQQILGQGPKLLIQFQNNGVVDDSQLPKDRFSAERLKGVDSTLKIQPAKLEDSAVYLCASSSLGTYQETQYFGPGTRLLVL.

In this sample, this clone turned up many times. For the CDR3, the DNA is TGCGCCAGCAGCCGGGAAAGGGGGCAGGCGAACACTGAAGCTTTCTTT. Translated: CASSRERGQANTEAFF. The chain has TRBV4-1 and TRBJ1-1, with TRBD1 matching over 7 bases. V shed 4 bases and J 1 base; nucleotides not matched to a gene: 9. CDR3 length: 16 residues. Per germline, CDR1 MGHRA and CDR2 YSYEKL.

The sample holds one count of this clone. V usage is TRBV11-2 and J usage is TRBJ2-6; D is undetermined. The V and J ends lost 5 bases and 3 bases respectively, with 11 bases between them. The germline CDR1 and CDR2 sequences are SGHAT and FQNNGV. This CDR3 region has 15 residues. DNA of the CDR3: TGTGCCAGCAGCAGGAACAGAGGTGGGGCCAACGTCCTGACTTTC. Translating gives CASSRNRGGANVLTF.

This clone showed up many times. The J gene is TRBJ1-2, the V gene TRBV15; D is possibly TRBD1 (6 bases). From germline, CDR1 is LNHNV and CDR2 YYDKDF (reference sequence). Trimming pared 9 bases from V and 0 bases from J, leaving 26 bases between. The CDR3 totals 18 residues. Here the CDR3 reads CATGGARAKGSANYGYTF. DNA of the CDR3: TGTGCCACTGGGGGCGCAAGGGCTAAAGGTTCAGCTAACTATGGCTACACCTTC.

This clone was detected many times. V usage is TRBV9 and J usage is TRBJ2-1; 9 bases map to TRBD2. V was clipped by 1 base and J by 8 bases; unmatched bases: 10. The CDR3 is 16 amino acids. Germline V lookup: CDR1 SGDLS, CDR2 YYNGEE. The CDR3 protein is CASSVSLAGSNDEQFF. In nucleotides, the CDR3 is TGTGCCAGCAGCGTATCCCTAGCGGGGTCCAATGATGAGCAGTTCTTC.

This clone was seen ten or more times. The chain recombines TRBV15 with TRBJ2-3, with D perhaps matching TRBD2 (6 bases). The V gene lost 5 bases and the J gene lost 4 bases, with 13 bases spanning the gap. This CDR3 has 14 amino acids. Germline values: CDR1 LNHNV, CDR2 YYDKDF (reference sequence). CDR3 nucleotides: TGTGCCACCAGCCCGGGCGGGGCCGCAGATACGCAGTATTTT. Translating it yields CATSPGGAADTQYF.